This entry lists 5 T cell receptor beta chains sequenced from one sample in a study of T cells in Graves' hyperthyroidism and ophthalmopathy. RNA transcripts gave rise to amplified TCR beta CDR3 regions. The HTBI primer set served for first-round RT-PCR of the TCR CDR3. TCRdb reanalysed the multiplex PCR reads using MiXCR and keeps one entry per CDR3 protein. Among 500,000 to 600,000 distinct CDR3 sequences listed, 40% to 50% were seen once. The sequenced sample was peripheral blood or thyroid tissue (not recorded which). The receptors come from an adult woman with Graves' disease, either hyperthyroidism or ophthalmopathy (not recorded which).

The table lists this clonotype with many counts. The chain carries TRBV5-6 and TRBJ2-7; possibly TRBD1 for D (6 bases). CDR3 length equals 13 residues. Germline loops: CDR1 SGHDT, CDR2 YYEEEE. V lost 6 bases and J lost 7, with 17 bases in between. The CDR3 here is CASTKQGLGEQYF. CDR3 bases: TGTGCCAGCACCAAACAGGGCCTGGGGGAGCAGTACTTC.

On this clonotype: Just one base apart from a much larger clone, this may be a read error. The chain links TRBV7-9 to TRBJ2-7; D call uncertain. CDR1 is SEHNR and CDR2 is FQNEAQ in the germline V gene (reference sequence). The CDR3 runs 12 residues. Trimming took 6 bases from V and 3 from J, leaving 9 bases between them. CDR3 amino acids: CASSSMNYEQYF. Here the CDR3 DNA reads TGTGCCAGCAGTTCCATGAACTACGAGCAGTACTTC.

V and J are TRBV29-1 and TRBJ1-5; D call uncertain. Looked up from germline, CDR1 is SQVTM and CDR2 is ANQGSEA. Trimming stripped 4 bases from V and 6 bases from J, with 16 bases between. The CDR3 runs 14 residues. The CDR3 bases are TGCAGCGTTGGTTTGGGCAGTAGCGGTCAGCCCCAGCATTTT. It is translated as CSVGLGSSGQPQHF.

The V gene is TRBV2, the J gene TRBJ2-5; 7 bases are a match to TRBD1. CDR1 and CDR2 from the germline V gene are SNHLY and FYNNEI. Trimming removed 6 bases from V and 4 bases from J; junction bases left unmatched: 11. The CDR3 consists of 15 residues. The chain's CDR3 is CASRDNRGRGETQYF. The CDR3 DNA is TGTGCCAGCAGGGACAACAGGGGCCGGGGAGAGACCCAGTACTTC.

A note on this clonotype: At one end, the junction sequence differs from germline, possibly due to a read error. This chain uses TRBV6-1 with TRBJ1-2, with TRBD1 as a possible D gene (5 bases). CDR1 MNHNS and CDR2 SASEGT come from the germline V gene. The length of the CDR3 is 14 residues. CDR3 DNA: TGTGCCAGCAGGCCCGACAGAAAGAACTATGGCCACACCTTC. Translated: CASRPDRKNYGHTF.